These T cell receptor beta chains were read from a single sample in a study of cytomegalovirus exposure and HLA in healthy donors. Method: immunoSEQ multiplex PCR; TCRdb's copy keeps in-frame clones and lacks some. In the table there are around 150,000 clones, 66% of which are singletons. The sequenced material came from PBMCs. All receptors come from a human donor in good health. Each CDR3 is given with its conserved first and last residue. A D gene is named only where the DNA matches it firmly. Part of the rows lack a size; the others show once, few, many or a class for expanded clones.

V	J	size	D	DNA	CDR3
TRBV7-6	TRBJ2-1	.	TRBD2	TGTGCCAGCAGCTCCCGGACTAGCGGGAGGGCCGCTGAGCAGTTCTTC	CASSSRTSGRAAEQFF
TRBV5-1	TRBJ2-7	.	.	TGCGCCAGTAAACCGGACTCAGCGGGCTGGATCTACGAGCAGTACTTC	CASKPDSAGWIYEQYF
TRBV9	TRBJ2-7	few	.	TGTGCCAGCAGCCCGCGACGGATATCAGGGGAGCAGTACTTC	CASSPRRISGEQYF
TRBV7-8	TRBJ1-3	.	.	TGTGCCAGCAGCTTAGAGGGGGGGATGTCTCTGAAAGTCGGAAACACCATATATTTT	CASSLEGGMSLKVGNTIYF
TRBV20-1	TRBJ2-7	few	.	TGCAGTGCTCTGACAGACTACGAGCAGTACTTC	CSALTDYEQYF
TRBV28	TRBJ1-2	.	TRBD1	TGTGCCAGCAGTCCCGGGACAGGGGGTGGCTACACCTTC	CASSPGTGGGYTF
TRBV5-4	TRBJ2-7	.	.	TGTGCCAGCAGCTTATCCGGACTCACCTACGAGCAGTACTTC	CASSLSGLTYEQYF
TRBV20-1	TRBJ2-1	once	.	TGCAGTGCAGACCGCACAGGGGAGCAGTTCTTC	CSADRTGEQFF
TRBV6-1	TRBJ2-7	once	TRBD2	TGTGCCAGCAGTGAAGATAGCGGGACCGGTTACGAGCAGTACTTC	CASSEDSGTGYEQYF
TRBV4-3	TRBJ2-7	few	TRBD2	TGCGCCAGCAGCATTAGCGGGAGGTCCTCCTACGAGCAGTACTTC	CASSISGRSSYEQYF
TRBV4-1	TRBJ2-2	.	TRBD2	TGCGCCAGCAGCCATCCCCCTGGGACTAGCGGGAGGCCCGGGGAGCTGTTTTTT	CASSHPPGTSGRPGELFF
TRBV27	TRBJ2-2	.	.	TGTGCCAGCAGCCCCAGGACAGCTGGCGGGGAGCTGTTTTTT	CASSPRTAGGELFF
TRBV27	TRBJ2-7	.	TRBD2	TGTGCCAGCAGTTTAGAGCTAGCGGGAAGCGAGCAGTACTTC	CASSLELAGSEQYF
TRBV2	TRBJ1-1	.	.	TGTGCCAGCAGTCGACTAACGAACACTGAAGCTTTCTTT	CASSRLTNTEAFF
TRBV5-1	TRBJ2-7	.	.	TGCGCCAGCAGCTTGGAAGTCAGCGCCTACGAGCAGTACTTC	CASSLEVSAYEQYF
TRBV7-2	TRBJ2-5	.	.	TGTGCCAGCAGCACATACCAAGAGACCCAGTACTTC	CASSTYQETQYF
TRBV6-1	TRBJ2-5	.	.	TGTGCCAGCACTGACGCGCCGACAGTGCAAGAGACCCAGTACTTC	CASTDAPTVQETQYF
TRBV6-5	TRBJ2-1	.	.	TGTGCCAGCAGTTACGCTGGCGGGATACACAATGAGCAGTTCTTC	CASSYAGGIHNEQFF
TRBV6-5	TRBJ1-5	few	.	TGTGCCAGCAAGGGCGGGGGGGCTCAGCCCCAGCATTTT	CASKGGGAQPQHF
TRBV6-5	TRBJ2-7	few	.	TGTGCCAGCAGGGGTTTCCAGGGGAACGCCTACGAGCAGTACTTC	CASRGFQGNAYEQYF
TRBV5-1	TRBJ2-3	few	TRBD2	TGCGCCAGCAGCTTACCGGGAGGGACAGATACGCAGTATTTT	CASSLPGGTDTQYF
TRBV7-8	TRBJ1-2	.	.	TGTGCCAGCAGCTTAGGGGTCGACATTATGGTCTATGGCTACACCTTC	CASSLGVDIMVYGYTF